This T cell receptor beta chain was identified during a study of cytomegalovirus exposure and HLA in healthy donors (dated by TCRdb to 2015 to 2018). General notes on the study: According to an earlier analysis of 587 of the donors, about 179 million T cells yielded roughly 110 million unique TCR beta sequences and more than 250 Gb of sequence data. About 310 gigabases of sequencing data and around 87 million unique TCR sequences were included in an early release covering roughly 600 HLA-typed donors. Of the 300 to 450 genotyped donors, over 70% fell in the genetic ancestry cluster associated with self-reported Caucasian donors. The aim of the study was to test whether cataloging public T cell receptors could identify signatures of past pathogen exposure. Using immunosequencing, the study profiled T cell repertoires from 666 subjects and related those repertoires to cytomegalovirus serostatus. In addition to the first cohort of approximately 650 subjects, a separate validation cohort of 120 different subjects was used. To predict cytomegalovirus infection status, the study combined high-throughput TCR immunosequencing, statistical association of individual TCRs with disease status, and machine learning. In a later analysis, previously published TCR beta repertoires from more than 500 donors were re-analyzed and high-resolution HLA genotyping was added so that TCR occurrence patterns could be studied. Rather than using new phenotypic data, the later analysis identified candidate immune exposures from TCR beta sequences and from how often those sequences occurred across donors. In an earlier analysis of 500 to 650 of the donors, high-throughput TCR beta sequencing was used to judge whether each TCR beta V gene segment behaved as functional or pseudogenic. Donor age, sex, ethnicity and CMV serostatus were compiled together with the repertoire data. In a later genetic analysis, genome-wide SNP genotypes for about 65% of the roughly 670 donors were used, and that subset was treated as a discovery cohort. Every repertoire in the discovery cohort had been generated on one and the same sequencing platform. Class I and class II HLA loci were covered by the typing at four-digit resolution. The number of donors typed differed by locus, with about 629-630 for A, B, C, DRB1 and DQB1, roughly 520 for DQA1, approximately 580 for DPA1, and some 450 for DPB1. Because of strong linkage in the cohort, a few DR-DQ haplotypes were treated as single units for association and clustering. On average, around 240,000 unique TCR beta nucleotide sequences were sequenced per donor among 300 to 500 genotyped donors of the cohort, with roughly 18% of those sequences being non-productive. Overall results and qualifications from the work: A later analysis reported that several top co-occurrence clusters appeared linked to parvovirus B19, influenza, CMV and Epstein-Barr virus. A cluster of highly shared sequence variants was judged likely to be a technical artifact of the sequencing pipeline. V-gene and J-gene trimming of TCR beta chains was associated with a missense DCLRE1C variant in a later genetic analysis, and the association was replicated in an independent cohort. The classifier was reported to diagnose cytomegalovirus status with high specificity and sensitivity in both the original cohort and the validation cohort. Only TCR beta chains were sequenced in this cohort, and the absence of alpha or paired-chain data limited detectable features. In a later genetic analysis, fewer N-insertions in productive TCRs were reported among donors in an Asian-associated ancestry cluster than the approximately 630-donor mean. A total of 150 or so TCR beta chains were listed by the study as associated with cytomegalovirus. In a later analysis, the rate of TCR association differed among HLA loci, with DRB1 alleles having the most associated TCRs and HLA-C alleles having the fewest. While some public TCRs were present in many individuals, most TCR sequences turned up only very rarely across donors. The authors suggested that the approach could potentially be extended to other disease states and immunological phenotypes. In an earlier analysis of some 550 of the donors, most TCR beta V segments were observed in productive rearrangements about 87% or about 30% of the time, broadly matching IMGT annotations. The 87-base-pair reads could not distinguish some IMGT-functional V segments, including TRBV6-2 and TRBV6-3, so those segments were excluded. Correlated functional status among segregating V segments might reflect linkage disequilibrium, but an unknown experimental factor could not be ruled out. Specific HLA alleles were associated with roughly 17,000 TCR beta sequences at a false discovery rate of 0.05 in a later analysis. In a later analysis, HLA-associated TCR beta chains were found to be more clonally expanded and to have lower generation probabilities than equally common non-associated chains. The earlier analysis of nearly 600 of the donors excluded fewer than 20 rarely observed V segments, including chromosome 9 orphons, because counts were too low. Strong co-occurrence of HLA alleles, especially DR and DQ, made assigning TCR associations to individual alleles difficult. A further reported finding was that TCR beta sequences accurately predicted the HLA-A and HLA-B alleles for most subjects in the first cohort. According to a later analysis, most CMV-associated TCR beta chains appeared to be HLA-restricted, and the HLA associations seemed to be driven largely by CMV exposure. Three of the identified cytomegalovirus-associated TCR beta chains were confirmed in vitro to be specific for cytomegalovirus antigens. Presence/absence analyses assumed roughly uniform sequencing depth across donors, an assumption that may not hold. HLA typing was unavailable for some donors at each locus, so association tests used only the typed subset. The only immune exposure information available for the cohort was CMV serostatus.

The CDR3 spans 15 residues, from the cysteine through the phenylalanine. Only the CDR3 region is kept as DNA, spanning 45 bases read in frame from base 1. Taken from the germline V gene, the CDR1 and CDR2 loops are KGHSH and LQKENI. Trimming takes 1 base off V and 3 bases off J; junction bases not matched to a gene: 3. With respect to this clone: The antigen it binds to is not known. No per-base quality is available; no much larger clone lies one base away.

Library generation was performed with the immunoSEQ multiplex PCR assay. For the multiplex PCR, a mixture combining 60 forward primers for TCR Vbeta segments and 13 reverse primers for TCR Jbeta segments was used. Amplification of the CDR3 region of rearranged TCR beta genes was performed with a multiplex PCR assay on genomic DNA. On the Illumina HiSeq System, the amplified TCR beta libraries were sequenced as 87-base-pair reads. On the authors' methods: A later analysis counted about 80 million unique TCR beta chains across the 550 to 700 repertoires, and roughly 11 million of these chains were shared by at least two donors. A nearest-neighbor algorithm error-corrected the raw reads and collapsed the reads into unique sequences, merging closely related sequences to remove PCR and sequencing errors. Alignment of CDR3 sequences to IMGT reference sequences was used to assign V, D and J gene segments. For a sequence to be retained, at least a six-nucleotide match to both a V gene segment and a J gene segment was required. A rearrangement counted as productive if the CDR3 had no stop codons and remained in frame with V and J, and every other rearrangement counted as non-productive. Following IMGT convention, CDR3 was defined as the stretch from the second conserved V-encoded cysteine up to the conserved J-encoded phenylalanine. The earlier analysis of roughly 590 of the donors excluded any sequence lacking an unambiguous match to a single V gene segment. In an earlier analysis of some 590 of the donors, V segments were called functional above 56.7% productive rearrangements and were called segregating when the between-donor standard deviation exceeded 5%. A statistical classification framework was developed to diagnose cytomegalovirus status using the catalog of TCR beta chain sequences. In a later analysis, V and J genes were assigned by comparing TCR nucleotide sequences against IMGT/GENE-DB human TR gene sequences. The TCRdist pipeline was used in a later analysis to assign CDR3 sequences and most-parsimonious VDJ recombination scenarios. In a later analysis, each TCR beta chain was defined by its CDR3 amino acid sequence together with its V-gene family, and reads without a unique V-gene family were excluded. In a later analysis, some 600 highly shared, low-generation-probability nucleotide sequences were removed to address suspected cross-contamination and a sequencing artifact. A later analysis calculated a clonal expansion index for each public chain from normalized within-repertoire ranks of inferred template counts. In a later analysis, generation probabilities were computed with a VDJ recombination model fitted to out-of-frame rearrangements, and the resulting probabilities were checked against IGoR. Hypergeometric tests were used in a later analysis to score TCR-TCR, TCR-HLA and TCR-CMV co-occurrence, with a repertoire-size bias correction applied to the TCR pairs. A later analysis estimated false discovery rates by permuting HLA or CMV assignments 20 times. In a later analysis, co-occurring TCRs were grouped with DBSCAN, and TCRdist sequence similarity was added when clustering was performed within HLA-allele-positive subsets. Co-occurrence clustering excluded repertoires with fewer than 30,000 or more than 120,000 public chains, plus five with anomalous nucleotide sharing. TCRdb took over this immuneACCESS table, retaining in-frame rearrangements with V and J assigned. Such tables are incomplete; in checked studies, under half of the missing clones stem from an unresolved V gene, and the remainder is unexplained. The D gene and trimming were derived from the DNA, and the V and J assignments and clone size from that table. The sample table lists over 200,000 clones, 60% to 80% of them with a count of one. The ten largest clones add up to 1.5% to 2% of the sample.

The cohort comprised some 700 healthy bone marrow donors. All cohort members were sampled while nominally healthy, although unrecorded immune exposures were likely present. The donor tested CMV seronegative and was one of the 352 seronegative cohort members. A peripheral blood sample was collected from each donor, and TCR beta sequencing was performed on peripheral blood mononuclear cells. Genomic DNA extraction from the blood cell samples was performed with the Qiagen DNeasy Blood Extraction Kit. The receptor chain draws on TRBV18 and TRBJ1-1, with 9 central nucleotides matching TRBD1. The source of this sequence is a male donor in good health and CMV-seronegative. Sequencing was done on a sample of PBMCs. Read as DNA, the sequence is TGTGCCAGCTCACCACAGGGACAGGGAGACACTGAAGCTTTCTTT. It translates as CASSPQGQGDTEAFF. Joined to the reference TRBV18 and TRBJ1-1 proteins, this CDR3 gives the full variable domain: NAGVMQNPRHLVRRRGQEARLRCSPMKGHSHVYWYRQLPEEGLKFMVYLQKENIIDESGMPKERFSAEFPKEGPSILRIQQVVRGDSAAYFCASSPQGQGDTEAFFGQGTRLTVV.